This entry describes one TCR beta chain. Its target antigen remains unknown. No quality values exist for individual bases; no much larger clone is one base distant. TCRbeta CDR3 regions were amplified from genomic DNA using the immunoSEQ Assay, a bias-controlled multiplex PCR. The study's own analysis went as follows. Within the assay, amplification of reference gene primers was used to estimate how many nucleated cells each sample contained. Sequence reads were collapsed and filtered to measure the absolute abundance of every unique TCRbeta CDR3 rearrangement. Productive Simpson clonality was computed per sample as the square root of Simpson's diversity index over productive rearrangements. In TCRdb, the immuneACCESS table is reduced to in-frame sequences with V and J assigned. These tables do not hold every clone; where another copy was compared, an unresolved V gene accounts for under half, and the others remain unexplained. V and J calls and clone size are as listed in that table; D and trimming were resolved from the DNA. This sample is represented by 150,000 to 200,000 clones; about 88% of them were singletons. Roughly 9% of the sample belongs to the ten largest clones.

Enrolling through a virtual design, the prospective study's participants ranged in age from roughly 18 to 89 years and lived across around 25 United States geographic areas. Cohort assignment in the prospective study relied on participant-reported clinical history from a screening survey and a study questionnaire. Recovered participants in ImmuneRACE Cohort 3 were defined by two consecutive negative NP/OP PCR tests, clearance by a healthcare professional, or resolution of symptoms. Each participant in the prospective study had whole blood, serum and a nasopharyngeal or oropharyngeal swab collected by mobile phlebotomists. Prospective study participants could optionally give additional blood draws and questionnaires over a roughly two-month period. Before DNA extraction, prospective study blood samples were shipped either frozen or at room temperature. The sample is drawn from a study of blood T cell repertoires in COVID-19 (dated by TCRdb to about 2020). In terms of the full investigation: Samples from collaborators originated in the United States, Italy and Spain and spanned both the acute and convalescent phases of COVID-19. The prospective study material was composed of cDNA or gDNA derived from T cells, B-cell-depleted T cells, or PBMCs. The dataset comprised deeply sampled blood TCRbeta repertoires from subjects exposed to, actively infected with, or recovered from COVID-19. The repertoires were made available in a free public database intended to serve as a resource for research on the immune response to SARS-CoV-2. The samples were drawn from the first 160 participants of the ongoing ImmuneRACE study and from over 950 subjects provided by 6 global collaborators. Nearly every sample came with metadata listing a de-identified subject ID, COVID-19 status, age in years and sex. HLA class I and class II types, where available, came from metadata supplied by the sample provider rather than from assay-based typing. The research as a whole found: Clinical and demographic metadata were provided uncurated, with the amount varying by source and participant.

Spanning cysteine to phenylalanine, the CDR3 consists of 13 amino acids. Only CDR3 DNA is held: 39 bases, read in frame from base 1. The germline V gene encodes CDR1 SGDLS and CDR2 YYNGEE. V gives up 3 bases and J gives up 4 bases, and the segment between their germline ends measures 8 bases. Specimen: PBMCs or T cells enriched from blood (not recorded which). The chain is encoded by TRBV9 joined to TRBJ2-1, and possibly TRBD2, on 5 matching bases. The clonotype originates from a woman under 30 who had recovered from COVID-19. The CDR3 region: CASSGSGYNEQFF. The base sequence is TGTGCCAGCAGCGGAAGCGGATACAATGAGCAGTTCTTC.